Listed below are T cell receptor beta chains from one sample, sequenced in a study of beta chain features in type 1 diabetes. Assay: immunoSEQ multiplex PCR; the TCRdb copy retains only in-frame clones and omits some. This table has about 280,000 clones, 15% appearing once. What was sequenced was naive CD4+ T cells from blood. All receptors derive from a man aged 18-30 years with type 1 diabetes. The conserved cysteine and the conserved F or W are not part of the CDR3 here. Some rows mark clone size as missing; the rest say once, few, many or name a class of expanded clone.

cdr3_aa: ASSSRLAGVQETQY
v_call: TRBV28
j_call: TRBJ2-5
clone_size: NA

cdr3_aa: ASSLEAGRRSDTQY
v_call: TRBV4-1
j_call: TRBJ2-3
clone_size: few

cdr3_aa: ASSLTGFGETQY
v_call: TRBV7-2
j_call: TRBJ2-5
clone_size: few

cdr3_aa: ASRAGLAGETQY
v_call: TRBV2
j_call: TRBJ2-5
clone_size: few

cdr3_aa: ASSHPAVYEQY
v_call: TRBV28
j_call: TRBJ2-7
clone_size: few

cdr3_aa: ASSELGGEYGYT
v_call: TRBV25-1
j_call: TRBJ1-2
clone_size: NA

cdr3_aa: ASSSPAGGQETQY
v_call: TRBV28
j_call: TRBJ2-5
clone_size: NA

cdr3_aa: ASRQGSGETQY
v_call: TRBV6-1
j_call: TRBJ2-5
clone_size: NA

cdr3_aa: ASSLTGAVTEAF
v_call: TRBV7-2
j_call: TRBJ1-1
clone_size: few

cdr3_aa: ASRLPNQETQY
v_call: TRBV5-6
j_call: TRBJ2-5
clone_size: NA

cdr3_aa: ASSTGGGFPDTQY
v_call: TRBV7-6
j_call: TRBJ2-3
clone_size: NA

cdr3_aa: AWIGGLTGELF
v_call: TRBV30
j_call: TRBJ2-2
clone_size: few

cdr3_aa: ASSLRKQGMNTEAF
v_call: TRBV7-2
j_call: TRBJ1-1
clone_size: few

cdr3_aa: ASSRRLAGAPGETQY
v_call: TRBV5-1
j_call: TRBJ2-5
clone_size: NA

cdr3_aa: ASALPGLSGQF
v_call: TRBV27
j_call: TRBJ2-1
clone_size: NA

cdr3_aa: ASSEPGASGEQY
v_call: TRBV25-1
j_call: TRBJ2-7
clone_size: NA

cdr3_aa: ASSLARQGVDEQY
v_call: TRBV7-2
j_call: TRBJ2-7
clone_size: few

cdr3_aa: ASSHRDRDEQY
v_call: TRBV14
j_call: TRBJ2-7
clone_size: few

cdr3_aa: ASSLVASAYNEQF
v_call: TRBV5-1
j_call: TRBJ2-1
clone_size: NA

cdr3_aa: ASSLLAGVWNEQF
v_call: TRBV14
j_call: TRBJ2-1
clone_size: NA

cdr3_aa: ASSLTIVGGNEKLF
v_call: TRBV4-1
j_call: TRBJ1-4
clone_size: NA

cdr3_aa: ASSPGQGYEQY
v_call: TRBV28
j_call: TRBJ2-7
clone_size: NA

cdr3_aa: ASSAGGGSPLH
v_call: TRBV9
j_call: TRBJ1-6
clone_size: few

cdr3_aa: ASTIPGSRGPYEQY
v_call: TRBV11-1
j_call: TRBJ2-7
clone_size: NA

cdr3_aa: ASSPKGWYQETQY
v_call: TRBV19
j_call: TRBJ2-5
clone_size: NA

cdr3_aa: ASSFRASAASGANVLT
v_call: TRBV2
j_call: TRBJ2-6
clone_size: few

cdr3_aa: ASGTGGSDTQY
v_call: TRBV19
j_call: TRBJ2-3
clone_size: NA

cdr3_aa: ASSVGQRNEKLF
v_call: TRBV9
j_call: TRBJ1-4
clone_size: few

cdr3_aa: ASSPTLAGGSTDTQY
v_call: TRBV7-9
j_call: TRBJ2-3
clone_size: once

cdr3_aa: ASSSRDRGPNTEAF
v_call: TRBV27
j_call: TRBJ1-1
clone_size: NA

cdr3_aa: ASSLGITGKGDGTEAF
v_call: TRBV5-1
j_call: TRBJ1-1
clone_size: few

cdr3_aa: ASRGQGGNQPQH
v_call: TRBV6-6
j_call: TRBJ1-5
clone_size: few

cdr3_aa: ASSQVAEYTEAF
v_call: TRBV14
j_call: TRBJ1-1
clone_size: few

cdr3_aa: ASSIRRDRVIAGELF
v_call: TRBV9
j_call: TRBJ2-2
clone_size: NA

cdr3_aa: ASSLTDRVGNTQY
v_call: TRBV7-9
j_call: TRBJ2-3
clone_size: NA

cdr3_aa: ASSRIRGNEQF
v_call: TRBV11-3
j_call: TRBJ2-1
clone_size: NA

cdr3_aa: ASLGGTSGSSYEQY
v_call: TRBV7-2
j_call: TRBJ2-7
clone_size: NA

cdr3_aa: ASSHLAGIPHNEQF
v_call: TRBV13
j_call: TRBJ2-1
clone_size: NA

cdr3_aa: AWSVRTGLTDTQY
v_call: TRBV30
j_call: TRBJ2-3
clone_size: few

cdr3_aa: AISAGQGDNEQF
v_call: TRBV10-3
j_call: TRBJ2-1
clone_size: NA

cdr3_aa: ASSHTGESYT
v_call: TRBV6-1
j_call: TRBJ1-2
clone_size: NA

cdr3_aa: SVGGGKAREKLF
v_call: TRBV29-1
j_call: TRBJ1-4
clone_size: few

cdr3_aa: ARDRGGGQTDTQY
v_call: TRBV2
j_call: TRBJ2-3
clone_size: few

cdr3_aa: ASYGTGRYEQY
v_call: TRBV28
j_call: TRBJ2-7
clone_size: few